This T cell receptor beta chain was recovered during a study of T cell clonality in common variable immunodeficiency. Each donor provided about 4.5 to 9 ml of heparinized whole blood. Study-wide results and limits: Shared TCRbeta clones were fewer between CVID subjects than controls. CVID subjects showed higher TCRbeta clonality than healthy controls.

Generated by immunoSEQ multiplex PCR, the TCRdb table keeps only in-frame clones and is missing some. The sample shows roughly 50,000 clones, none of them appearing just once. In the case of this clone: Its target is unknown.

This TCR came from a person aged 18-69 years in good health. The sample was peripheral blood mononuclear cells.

Here the CDR3 reads CSASTQGASQPQHF. CDR3 DNA (partial): TGCAGTGCTAGTACGCAGGGGGCAAGTCAGCCC. The V gene is TRBV20-1, the J gene TRBJ1-5; TRBD1 agrees at 8 bases. The CDR3 is cut off 3 residues early in the read; its end comes from the germline J gene. Germline CDR1 and CDR2: DFQATT and SNEGSKA (reference sequence). V lost 3 bases, J lost 6 bases, and 7 bases stayed unmatched. The CDR3 sequence is 14 residues long.